Sequencing of this T cell receptor (beta chain) was carried out in a study of lung T cells in sarcoidosis with Löfgren's syndrome. About the research overall: Löfgren's syndrome patients were the main repertoire analysis focus.

TCRdb passed the reads through MiXCR, listing each CDR3 protein once. The data hold under 20,000 distinct CDR3 sequences, with over 20% observed a single time. The table lists this clonotype with many counts. Germline V gene data show CDR1 as MDHEN and CDR2 as SYDVKM. This CDR3 is built from 14 residues. V gave up 4 bases and J gave up 2 bases, with 11 bases separating them. Sequencing was performed on CD4+ T cells from bronchoalveolar lavage. The chain employs TRBV28 and TRBJ2-5; D gene unclear. The clonotype comes from a human donor with sarcoidosis (Löfgren's syndrome or another form), or a control subject (not recorded which). The CDR3: CASSSRHPQETQYF. CDR3 nucleotide sequence: TGTGCCAGCAGTTCCCGACATCCACAAGAGACCCAGTACTTC.